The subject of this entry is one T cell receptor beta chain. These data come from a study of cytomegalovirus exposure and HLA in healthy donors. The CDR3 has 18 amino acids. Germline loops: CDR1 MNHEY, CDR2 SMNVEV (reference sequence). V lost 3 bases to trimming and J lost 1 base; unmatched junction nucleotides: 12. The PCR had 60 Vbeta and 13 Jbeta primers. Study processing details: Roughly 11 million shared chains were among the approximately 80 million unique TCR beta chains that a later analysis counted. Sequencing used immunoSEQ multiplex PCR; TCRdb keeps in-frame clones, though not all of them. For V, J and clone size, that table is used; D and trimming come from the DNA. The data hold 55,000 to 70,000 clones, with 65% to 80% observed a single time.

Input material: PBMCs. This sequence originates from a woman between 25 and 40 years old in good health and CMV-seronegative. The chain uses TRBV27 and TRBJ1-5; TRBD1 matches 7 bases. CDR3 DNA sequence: TGTGCCAGCAGTTTTACTCGATTACAGGGGTCGAGCAATCAGCCCCAGCATTTT. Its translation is CASSFTRLQGSSNQPQHF.